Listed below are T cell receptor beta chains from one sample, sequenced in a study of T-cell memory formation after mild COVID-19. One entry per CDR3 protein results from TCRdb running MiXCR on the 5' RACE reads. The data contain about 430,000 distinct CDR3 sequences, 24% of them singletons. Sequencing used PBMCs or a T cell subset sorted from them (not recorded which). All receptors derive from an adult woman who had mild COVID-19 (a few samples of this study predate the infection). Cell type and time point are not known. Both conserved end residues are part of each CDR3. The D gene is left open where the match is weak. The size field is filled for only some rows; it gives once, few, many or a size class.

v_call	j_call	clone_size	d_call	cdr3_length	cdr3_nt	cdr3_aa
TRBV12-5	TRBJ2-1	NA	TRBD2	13	TGTGCTAGCGGACTAGCGGGAGCCCATGAGCAGTTCTTC	CASGLAGAHEQFF
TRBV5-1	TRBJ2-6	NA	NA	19	TGCGCCAGCAGCGACCTGCGGGGGCCTACGTTATCTGGGGCCAACGTCCTGACTTTC	CASSDLRGPTLSGANVLTF
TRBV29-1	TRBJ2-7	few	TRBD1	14	TGCAGCGTCGCCAGGACAGGGGGGTCCTACGAGCAGTACTTC	CSVARTGGSYEQYF
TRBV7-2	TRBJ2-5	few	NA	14	TGTGCCAGCAGCCCGGAGTGGTCAAGAGAGACCCAGTACTTC	CASSPEWSRETQYF
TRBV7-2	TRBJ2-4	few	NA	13	TGTGCCAGCAGTGTAATAGCCGGGAACATTCAGTACTTC	CASSVIAGNIQYF
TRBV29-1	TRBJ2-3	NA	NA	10	TGCAGCGTTTCTGCGCTTACGCAGTATTTT	CSVSALTQYF
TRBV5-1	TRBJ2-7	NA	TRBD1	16	TGCGCCAGCAGCTTGGTCTCCGGGACAGGGGCGTACGAGCAGTACTTC	CASSLVSGTGAYEQYF
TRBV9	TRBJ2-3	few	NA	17	TGTGCCAGCAGCGTAGGGGCCGGGACGGGGAACTCAGATACGCAGTATTTT	CASSVGAGTGNSDTQYF
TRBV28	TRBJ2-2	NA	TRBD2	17	TGTGCCAGCGAGAATGGACTAGCGGGAGAGAACACCGGGGAGCTGTTTTTT	CASENGLAGENTGELFF
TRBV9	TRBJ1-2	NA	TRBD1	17	TGTGCCAGCAGCGCTCCCTCCCCCAGTGACAGGGAAATCGGCTACACCTTC	CASSAPSPSDREIGYTF
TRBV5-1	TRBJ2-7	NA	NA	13	TGCGCCAGCAGCGAGAGGAGCTCCTACGAGCAGTACTTC	CASSERSSYEQYF
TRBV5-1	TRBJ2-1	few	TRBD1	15	TGCGCCAGCAGCTCGCCGGGACAGGGGTACAATGAGCAGTTCTTC	CASSSPGQGYNEQFF